This T cell receptor beta chain derives from a study of T cell responses to AZD1222 COVID-19 vaccine. With regard to this clone: The antigen is unknown.

The repertoire was sequenced with immunoSEQ multiplex PCR; TCRdb's copy has only in-frame clones and lacks some. The sample lists under 200,000 clones, around 94% occurring once. Findings of the study overall: Seropositive AZD1222 recipients at baseline numbered only five or six.

Source: peripheral blood, taken 28 days after the second dose of the MenACWY control vaccine. This receptor was taken from an adult who received the MenACWY meningococcal vaccine as a control.

Written as DNA, the CDR3 is TGTGCCAGCAGCCCCCGGGGGACCTCGCACGCGACCCAGTACTTC. This encodes CASSPRGTSHATQYF. The chain is built from TRBV7-7 and TRBJ2-5; D is perhaps TRBD2 (6 bases). CDR3 length: 15 residues. V lost 5 bases and J 7 bases, leaving 20 bases between the germline ends. Germline lookup yields CDR1 SSHAT and CDR2 FNYEAQ (reference sequence).